This TCR beta chain was identified in a study of regulatory T cells in long-lasting Graves disease (dated by TCRdb to about 2021). About the full investigation: Antithyroid drugs had been taken for less than 3 months by newly diagnosed Graves' disease patients. Peripheral blood TCR sequencing and RNA sequencing compared persistent Graves' disease patients with newly diagnosed Graves' disease patients. TCR sequencing covered approximately 13 persistent and approximately 20 newly diagnosed Graves' disease patients, 33 samples in total. The study took place in China and was registered as a clinical trial.

The table lists this clonotype with a few counts. The clone's antigen remains unknown. No base-level quality is on record; no much larger clone is a single base apart. The V and J ends are trimmed by 2 bases and 0 bases, leaving 26 bases between them. The germline V gene provides CDR1 SGHRS and CDR2 YFSETQ. The cysteine opens and the phenylalanine closes a CDR3 of 20 amino acids. Only the CDR3 DNA is retained, 60 bases long and in frame from the first base. Library preparation used multiplex PCR. The sequencer listed for this sample is Illumina HiSeq 4000. CDR3 regions were amplified by Arm-PCR with iRepertoire HTBI primers to construct TCR beta libraries. PCR products were gel purified before sequencing. In the source study's methods: Gene usage analysis of CDR3 amino acid clonotypes relied on the 60 to 65 TRBV and 14 TRBJ segments identified across samples. COPE and FqMerger were used to merge filtered high-quality paired reads into contigs. BLAST was used to align contigs to IMGT TRBV, TRBD and TRBJ reference genes, with CDR3 defined following IMGT. Clonotypes above 0.1% frequency were classified as highly expanded clones. Shannon entropy was used to measure repertoire diversity, and the Gini coefficient was used to measure V-J evenness. A clonotype found in more than one individual was treated as public. TCRdb ran its own pipeline on the public reads, namely fastp trimming at Q25 and MiXCR clone calling, and kept in-frame beta chains. Duplicate CDR3 protein sequences are folded into a single record with the most common DNA and genes. The V and J calls, along with clone size, are taken from TCRdb and not from the paper's own processing. The sample table contains under 450,000 distinct CDR3 sequences; only one count was recorded for 12% of them. The ten largest clones add up to about 20% of the sample.

What the work shows at the level of the full study, not this receptor alone: Lower TCR Shannon entropy and fewer highly expanded clones were observed in persistent Graves' disease patients than in newly diagnosed patients, which suggested clonal expansion. The study examined only peripheral blood because the primary lesion, thyroid tissue, could not be accessed. As a limitation, the authors acknowledged that the small sample size may reduce accuracy. Sequencing and analysis were restricted to the TCR beta chain. Patients with persistent disease shared more public clonotypes (under 3,000) than newly diagnosed patients did (nearly 1,000). Preferential use of TRBV28, TRBJ1-2 and TRBJ2-5 was observed in persistent disease, whereas TRBV20-1 and TRBJ2-1 were favored in newly diagnosed disease.

In the paper's terms, the time point label means: newly diagnosed GD, antithyroid drugs for less than 3 months. For both TCR sequencing and RNA sequencing, RNA was extracted from PBMCs using TRIzol. The diagnosis of Graves' disease followed American Thyroid Association guidelines. Patients were recruited from an endocrinology department in Xi'an, China. From each patient, 7.5 to 10 milliliters of peripheral blood was collected into an EDTA anticoagulant tube. Ficoll Paque Plus density gradient separation was used to isolate PBMCs, and no further T cell sorting was performed. RNA quality was checked with an Agilent 2100 Bioanalyzer and agarose gel, and concentration with a NanoDrop 2000. The same specimen was also included in a second study, on T cells in Graves' hyperthyroidism and ophthalmopathy. In that second paper, the authors write: Stable Graves' hyperthyroidism was defined as the absence of progression to ophthalmopathy over 18 months of follow-up. Hyperthyroidism patients were newly diagnosed, had a disease duration of under 2 months, and were aged 18 to 65 years. Patients with uncontrolled infections, other autoimmune diseases, pregnancy or lactation were excluded. Diagnoses were based on clinical symptoms, serum thyroxine and TRAb, thyroid ultrasound and orbital computed tomography. The first round of RT-PCR for the TCR CDR3 was performed with the HTBI primer set and the Qiagen OneStep RT-PCR kit. Blood samples also contained most of the expanded thyroid clonotypes (frequency above 0.001), which suggests that blood repertoires may reflect thyroid immune responses. Ophthalmopathy was separated from stable hyperthyroidism by a 13 V-J signature model, with around 88% sensitivity and about 81% specificity obtained in cross-validation and 80%/75% obtained in testing. In validation, the model predicted progression to ophthalmopathy a median of about 6 months before onset, with over 55% sensitivity and 72.22% specificity. To identify TCR V-J signatures that set the groups apart, the researchers used a discovery cohort of about a hundred patients, made up of roughly 45 with Graves' ophthalmopathy and some 58 with stable Graves' hyperthyroidism. Prospective prediction of ophthalmopathy was tested in an independent validation cohort consisting of 18 hyperthyroidism patients and some 15 patients who later progressed to ophthalmopathy. The approximately 90 discovery patients were randomly split 7:3 into training and test sets. Thyroid tissue and blood T-cell repertoires from about six Graves' hyperthyroidism patients were also compared in the study. Once sampling was done, hyperthyroidism patients were given methimazole at a starting dose of 30 mg daily, whereas ophthalmopathy patients were given high-dose intravenous methylprednisolone. A second multiplex PCR round built the libraries, followed by size selection and purification. Paired-end sequencing of the libraries was performed with 100 bp reads on an Illumina HiSeq2000. SOAPnuke was used to process the raw data, with reads discarded if the reads contained adapters or uncalled bases, had a mean Phred below 15, or lacked an exact constant-primer or identifier match. High-quality paired reads were merged using COPE v1.2.5, and each unique nucleotide sequence was defined as a clonotype. Clonotypes were aligned to IMGT TRBV, TRBD and TRBJ reference segments using MiTCR v1.1. The analysis included only V-J combinations with a frequency above 0.0001, which together covered more than 98% of the repertoires. A TCS score was defined as the ratio between F50 (clonal expansion) and ExV (chaos), using BLOSUM62-based TCRdist between CDR3 peptides within each V-J. Welch's t-statistics and random forest reduced roughly 500 V-J features to roughly 13, which were used in a naive Bayes classifier (R e1071). Sample size was not statistically predetermined, and investigators were not blinded to group allocation. According to the paper, TCR Vbeta CDR3 sequencing was carried out on some 130 peripheral blood samples, which came from under 50 ophthalmopathy, fewer than 80 hyperthyroidism and roughly 17 progressor patients.

The material was peripheral blood mononuclear cells (PBMCs), obtained at new diagnosis, from a patient treated with antithyroid drugs. The receptor was isolated from a woman younger than 30 with Graves disease. Donor details come from another sample of the same person, matched by shared clones. This chain joins TRBV5-1 to TRBJ1-1; TRBD1 is perhaps the D gene, given 5 matching bases. CDR3 protein: CASSLLGNPTPDSLNTEAFF. DNA sequence: TGCGCCAGCAGCTTACTAGGTAACCCCACTCCTGACAGCCTGAACACTGAAGCTTTCTTT.